This TCR beta chain was recovered during a study of cytomegalovirus exposure and HLA in healthy donors. Study-wide findings and caveats: A few of the chains that were CMV-associated were confirmed in vitro to be specific for CMV antigens. Overall, around 150 TCR beta chains were annotated as cytomegalovirus-associated. Another analysis was done later, and it associated more than 15,000 TCR beta sequences with HLA alleles at 0.05 false discovery rate.

This clone occurred a few times. Its antigen is not known. This CDR3 comprises 15 residues. Germline V gene data show CDR1 as KGHSH and CDR2 as LQKENI. V was cut by 3 bases and J by 5 bases, with 13 bases left in between. Donors were nominally healthy when sampled, though unrecorded immune exposures were likely. The PCR made use of 60 Vbeta and 13 Jbeta primers. Libraries were prepared by immunoSEQ multiplex PCR; TCRdb keeps only in-frame clonotypes and omits some of them. This table has some 130,000 clones, 65% to 70% appearing once. This receptor was obtained from a human donor in good health. Sequenced input: PBMCs. The rearrangement uses TRBV18 and TRBJ1-4, with a tentative D call TRBD1 (5 bases). The CDR3 DNA sequence: TGTGCCAGCTCACCTGGGGGAGGGAAGAATGAAAAACTGTTTTTT. It translates to CASSPGGGKNEKLFF.